This is a list of T cell receptor beta chains from one sample in a study of blood T cell repertoires in COVID-19. Generated by immunoSEQ multiplex PCR, the TCRdb table keeps only in-frame clones and is missing some. The top ten hold over 15% of the sample, which has about 130,000 clones, about 75% seen once. Material: peripheral blood. These receptors were taken from a man older than 75 with acute or convalescent COVID-19. CDR3s include the opening cysteine and the closing phenylalanine or tryptophan. Each record gives: V gene, D gene, clone size, CDR3 length, J gene, CDR3 protein, CDR3 DNA. D genes are given only for firm matches. Clone size is not always given. Where it is, it says once, few, many or a class for expanded clones.

TRBV29-1	.	.	14	TRBJ2-3	CSVKTSSSTDTQYF	TGCAGCGTCAAAACTAGTTCTAGCACAGATACGCAGTATTTT
TRBV27	TRBD1	.	15	TRBJ1-6	CASSTDGTGVSPLHF	TGTGCCAGCAGTACCGACGGGACAGGGGTTTCACCCCTCCACTTT
TRBV6-4	TRBD2	.	14	TRBJ2-1	CASRAHSGVGEQFF	TGTGCCAGCAGGGCCCATAGCGGGGTAGGGGAGCAGTTCTTC
TRBV6-5	.	.	13	TRBJ1-2	CASSPGGLGGYTF	TGTGCCAGCAGCCCGGGGGGGCTAGGTGGCTACACCTTC
TRBV6-5	TRBD1	.	15	TRBJ1-2	CASRRDRPGHYGYTF	TGTGCCAGCAGGCGGGACAGGCCAGGGCACTATGGCTACACCTTC
TRBV11-2	TRBD1	.	14	TRBJ2-3	CASSKTGRRDTQYF	TGTGCCAGCAGCAAGACAGGGCGGAGGGATACGCAGTATTTT
TRBV30	.	.	13	TRBJ1-3	CAWGRGEGNTIYF	TGTGCCTGGGGCCGCGGGGAAGGAAACACCATATATTTT
TRBV27	.	.	13	TRBJ1-5	CASSLLGNQPQHF	TGTGCCAGCAGTTTACTAGGTAATCAGCCCCAGCATTTT
TRBV19	TRBD1	few	18	TRBJ1-1	CASSIRGIWTGIDTEAFF	TGTGCCAGTAGTATTCGAGGGATTTGGACAGGGATAGACACTGAAGCTTTCTTT
TRBV12-3/TRBV12-4	.	.	13	TRBJ2-4	CASSWGRGNIQYF	TGTGCCAGCAGTTGGGGACGGGGGAACATTCAGTACTTC
TRBV5-1	.	.	14	TRBJ1-6	CASRPDSIMSPLHF	TGCGCCAGCAGGCCTGACAGCATAATGTCACCCCTCCACTTT
TRBV5-5	TRBD1	.	16	TRBJ2-5	CASSWGSGTGQETQYF	TGTGCCAGCAGCTGGGGATCCGGGACAGGGCAAGAGACCCAGTACTTC